Given below is one T cell receptor beta chain in context. Antigen unknown. The record originates from a study of T cell responses to AZD1222 COVID-19 vaccine. Study findings and constraints: Most donors were white British and more were female, and clonal diversity was possibly underestimated.

TCRdb keeps only in-frame clones here, not all; method: immunoSEQ multiplex PCR. Altogether around 150,000 clones are present, about 91% being singletons, with the ten largest covering roughly 4.5%. The receptor was derived from an adult in good health. The specimen was peripheral blood, collected on day 0 of MenACWY control vaccination.

In DNA, the CDR3 is TGTGCCATCAGTGATAGGGGGCCAGAGACCCAGTACTTC. Encoded protein: CAISDRGPETQYF. The chain uses TRBV10-3 and TRBJ2-5, with 7 bases matching TRBD1. The length of the CDR3 is 13 residues. V shed 3 bases and J 4 bases; nucleotides not matched to a gene: 2. Germline V lookup: CDR1 ENHRY, CDR2 SYGVKD.